This T cell receptor (beta chain) was identified during a study of blood T cells in healthy people across ages. Primers used in a second PCR of roughly 7 to 12 cycles were a sample-barcoded 5' primer and a J-beta primer mix. TCRdb called the 5' RACE reads again in MiXCR, with one record for every CDR3 protein. The sample records about 640,000 distinct CDR3 sequences, roughly 58% being singletons. This clonotype was detected a few times. Its matching antigen is unknown. The CDR3 contains 14 residues. Trimming shortened V by 5 bases and J by 0 bases, and 8 bases separated the two germline ends. General study points: It was not known whether donors were CMV positive (a possible confounder of expanded clonotype changes). With naive T cell percentage, TCR beta diversity showed a strong correlation.

The source is a man aged 55 to 70 in good health. The rearrangement uses TRBV12-3 or TRBV12-4 and TRBJ2-1; D gene ambiguous. The sequenced sample consisted of blood. The CDR3 DNA follows: TGTGCCAGCAGTCCTACGAGCTCCTACAATGAGCAGTTCTTC. Its translation: CASSPTSSYNEQFF.